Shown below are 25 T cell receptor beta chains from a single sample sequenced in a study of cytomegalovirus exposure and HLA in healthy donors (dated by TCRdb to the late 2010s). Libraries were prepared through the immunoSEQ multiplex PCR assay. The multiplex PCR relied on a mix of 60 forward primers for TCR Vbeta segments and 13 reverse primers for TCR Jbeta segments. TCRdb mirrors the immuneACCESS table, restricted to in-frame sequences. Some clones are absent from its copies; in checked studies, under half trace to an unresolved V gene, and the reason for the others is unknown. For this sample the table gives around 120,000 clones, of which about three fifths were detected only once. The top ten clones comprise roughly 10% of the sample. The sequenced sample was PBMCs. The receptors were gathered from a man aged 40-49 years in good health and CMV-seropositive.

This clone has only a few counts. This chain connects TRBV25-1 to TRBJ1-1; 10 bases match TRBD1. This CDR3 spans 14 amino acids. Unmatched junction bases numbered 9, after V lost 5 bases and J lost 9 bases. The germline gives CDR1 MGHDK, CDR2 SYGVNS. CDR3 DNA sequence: TGTGCCAGCAGTCGACCGGGACAGGGGTGGAAAGCTTTCTTT. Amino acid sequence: CASSRPGQGWKAFF.

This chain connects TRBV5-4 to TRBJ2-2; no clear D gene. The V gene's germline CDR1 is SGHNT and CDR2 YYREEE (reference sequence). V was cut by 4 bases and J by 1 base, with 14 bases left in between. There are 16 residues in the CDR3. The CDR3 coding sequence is TGTGCCAGCAGCCTTGTGGGCAGCAAGAACACCGGGGAGCTGTTTTTT. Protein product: CASSLVGSKNTGELFF.

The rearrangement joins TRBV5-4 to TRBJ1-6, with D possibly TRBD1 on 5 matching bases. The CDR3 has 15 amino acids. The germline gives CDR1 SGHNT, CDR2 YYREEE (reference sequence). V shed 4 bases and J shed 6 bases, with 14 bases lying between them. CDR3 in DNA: TGTGCCAGCAGCCTCGCGGGGGATGGTAATTCACCCCTCCACTTT. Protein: CASSLAGDGNSPLHF. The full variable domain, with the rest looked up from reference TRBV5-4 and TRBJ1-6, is ETGVTQSPTHLIKTRGQQVTLRCSSQSGHNTVSWYQQALGQGPQFIFQYYREEENGRGNFPPRFSGLQFPNYSSELNVNALELDDSALYLCASSLAGDGNSPLHFGNGTRLTVT.

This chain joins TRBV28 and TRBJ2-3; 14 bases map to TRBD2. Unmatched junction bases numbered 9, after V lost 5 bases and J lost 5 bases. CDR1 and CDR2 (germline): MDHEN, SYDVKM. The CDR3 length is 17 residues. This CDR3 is CASSTYRLAGGQDTQYF. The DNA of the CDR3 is TGTGCCAGCAGTACCTACCGACTAGCGGGAGGGCAAGATACGCAGTATTTT.

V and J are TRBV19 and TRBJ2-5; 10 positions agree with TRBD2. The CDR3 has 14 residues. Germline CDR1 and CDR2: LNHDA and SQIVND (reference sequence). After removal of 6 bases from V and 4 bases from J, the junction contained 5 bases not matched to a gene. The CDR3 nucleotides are TGTGCCAGTAGGGGAGCGGGGGGGGGAGAGACCCAGTACTTC. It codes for CASRGAGGGETQYF.

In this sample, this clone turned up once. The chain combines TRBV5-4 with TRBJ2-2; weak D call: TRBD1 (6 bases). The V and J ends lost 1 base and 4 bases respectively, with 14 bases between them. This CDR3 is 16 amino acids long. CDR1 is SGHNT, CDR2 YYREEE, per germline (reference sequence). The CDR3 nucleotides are TGTGCCAGCAGCTTGTTTGGGGGCGCTGGCACCGGGGAGCTGTTTTTT. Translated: CASSLFGGAGTGELFF.

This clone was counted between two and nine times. The CDR3 is CASSFGGSSYEQYF. The DNA for the CDR3 is TGTGCCAGCAGCTTCGGCGGGAGCTCCTACGAGCAGTACTTC. This chain uses TRBV7-9 with TRBJ2-7, with 7 bases matching TRBD2. In germline, CDR1 is SEHNR, CDR2 FQNEAQ (reference sequence). The CDR3 is made up of 14 amino acids. V was clipped by 3 bases and J by 0 bases; unmatched bases: 2.

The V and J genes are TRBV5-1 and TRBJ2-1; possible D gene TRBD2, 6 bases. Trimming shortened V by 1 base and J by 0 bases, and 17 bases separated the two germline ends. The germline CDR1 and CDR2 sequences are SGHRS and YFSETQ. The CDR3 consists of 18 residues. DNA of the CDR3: TGCGCCAGCAGCTTGCGAGTCGGCGGGACCGACTCCTACAATGAGCAGTTCTTC. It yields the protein CASSLRVGGTDSYNEQFF. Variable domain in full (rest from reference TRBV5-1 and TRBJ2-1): KAGVTQTPRYLIKTRGQQVTLSCSPISGHRSVSWYQQTPGQGLQFLFEYFSETQRNKGNFPGRFSGRQFSNSRSEMNVSTLELGDSALYLCASSLRVGGTDSYNEQFFGPGTRLTVL.

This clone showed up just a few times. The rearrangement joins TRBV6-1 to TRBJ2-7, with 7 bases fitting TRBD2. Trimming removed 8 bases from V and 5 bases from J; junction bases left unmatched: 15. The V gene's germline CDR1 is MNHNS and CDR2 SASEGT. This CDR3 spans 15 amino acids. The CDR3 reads CASYPLRTSGHEQYF. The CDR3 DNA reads TGTGCCAGCTACCCTCTCAGGACTAGTGGCCACGAGCAGTACTTC.

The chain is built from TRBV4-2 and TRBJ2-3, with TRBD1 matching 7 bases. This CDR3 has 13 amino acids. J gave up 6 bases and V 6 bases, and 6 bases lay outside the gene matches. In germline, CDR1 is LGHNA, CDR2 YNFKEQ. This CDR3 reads CASRIQGLDTQYF. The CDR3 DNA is TGTGCCAGCAGGATACAGGGGTTGGATACGCAGTATTTT.

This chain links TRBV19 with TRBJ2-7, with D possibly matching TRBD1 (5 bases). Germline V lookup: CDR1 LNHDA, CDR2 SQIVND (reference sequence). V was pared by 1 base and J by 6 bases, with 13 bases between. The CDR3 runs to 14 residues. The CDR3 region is CASSIGDSWGEQYF. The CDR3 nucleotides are TGTGCCAGTAGTATAGGAGACAGCTGGGGCGAGCAGTACTTC.

DNA of the CDR3: TGTGCCACCAGCCCCACTAGCGGAGACACAGATACGCAGTATTTT. Residues: CATSPTSGDTDTQYF. V usage is TRBV15 and J usage is TRBJ2-3; 8 positions match TRBD2. The CDR3 extends over 15 amino acids. Per the germline V gene, CDR1 is LNHNV and CDR2 is YYDKDF (reference sequence). J was trimmed by 2 bases and V by 5 bases; bases with no gene match: 6.

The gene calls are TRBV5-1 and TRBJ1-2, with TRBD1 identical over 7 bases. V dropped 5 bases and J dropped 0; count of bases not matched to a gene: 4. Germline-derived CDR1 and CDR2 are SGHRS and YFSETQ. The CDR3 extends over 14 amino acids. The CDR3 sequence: CASRGTVSNYGYTF. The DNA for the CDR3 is TGCGCCAGCAGGGGGACAGTCTCTAACTATGGCTACACCTTC.

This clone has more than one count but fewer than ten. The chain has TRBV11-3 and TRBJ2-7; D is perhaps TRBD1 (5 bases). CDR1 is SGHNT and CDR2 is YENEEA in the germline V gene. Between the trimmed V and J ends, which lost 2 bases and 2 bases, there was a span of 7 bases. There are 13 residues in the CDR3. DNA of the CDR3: TGTGCCAGCAGCTTAACAGGCACCTACGAGCAGTACTTC. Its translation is CASSLTGTYEQYF.

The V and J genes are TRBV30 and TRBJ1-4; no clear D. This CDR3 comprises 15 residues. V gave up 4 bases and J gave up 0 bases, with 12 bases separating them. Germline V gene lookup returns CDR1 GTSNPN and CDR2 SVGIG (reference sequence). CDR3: CAWIRAGATNEKLFF. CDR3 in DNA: TGTGCCTGGATCCGCGCAGGCGCAACTAATGAAAAACTGTTTTTT.

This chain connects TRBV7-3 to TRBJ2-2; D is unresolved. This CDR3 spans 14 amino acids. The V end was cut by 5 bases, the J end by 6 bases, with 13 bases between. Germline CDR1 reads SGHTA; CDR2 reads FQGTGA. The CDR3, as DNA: TGTGCCAGCAGCCTAGGCGGTTCGGCCGGGGAGCTGTTTTTT. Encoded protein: CASSLGGSAGELFF.

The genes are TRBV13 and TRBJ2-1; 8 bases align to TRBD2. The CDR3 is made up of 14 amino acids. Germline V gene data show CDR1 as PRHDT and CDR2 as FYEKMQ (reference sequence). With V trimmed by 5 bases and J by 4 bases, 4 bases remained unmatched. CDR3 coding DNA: TGTGCCAGCAGCAGCGGCGGGGGGTACAATGAGCAGTTCTTC. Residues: CASSSGGGYNEQFF.

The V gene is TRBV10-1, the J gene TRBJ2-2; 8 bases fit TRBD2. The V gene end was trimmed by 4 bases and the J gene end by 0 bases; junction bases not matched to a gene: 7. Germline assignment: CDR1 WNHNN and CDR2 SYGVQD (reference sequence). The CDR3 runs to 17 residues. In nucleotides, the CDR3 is TGCGCCAGCAGTGGAGGGCGGGGGGCCGCGAACACCGGGGAGCTGTTTTTT. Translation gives CASSGGRGAANTGELFF.

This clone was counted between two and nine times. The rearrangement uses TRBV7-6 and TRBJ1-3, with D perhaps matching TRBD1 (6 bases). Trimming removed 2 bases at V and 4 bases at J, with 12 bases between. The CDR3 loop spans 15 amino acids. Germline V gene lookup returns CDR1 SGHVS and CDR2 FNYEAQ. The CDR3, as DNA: TGTGCCAGCAGCTTAAACCAGGGGTTAGGAAACACCATATATTTT. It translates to CASSLNQGLGNTIYF.

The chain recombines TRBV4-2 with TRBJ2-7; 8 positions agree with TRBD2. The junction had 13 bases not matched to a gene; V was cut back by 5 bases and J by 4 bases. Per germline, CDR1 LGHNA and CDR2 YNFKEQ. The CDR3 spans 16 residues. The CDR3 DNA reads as TGTGCCAGCAGCTATTTTGGTCCAGCGGGAGTTTACGAGCAGTACTTC. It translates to CASSYFGPAGVYEQYF.

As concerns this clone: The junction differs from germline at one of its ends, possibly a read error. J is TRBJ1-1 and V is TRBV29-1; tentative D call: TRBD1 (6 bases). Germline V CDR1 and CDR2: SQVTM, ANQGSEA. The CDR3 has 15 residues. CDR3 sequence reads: CGVEDTGTTSRGAFF. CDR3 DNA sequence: TGCGGCGTTGAAGACACCGGGACAACCTCTAGGGGAGCTTTCTTT.

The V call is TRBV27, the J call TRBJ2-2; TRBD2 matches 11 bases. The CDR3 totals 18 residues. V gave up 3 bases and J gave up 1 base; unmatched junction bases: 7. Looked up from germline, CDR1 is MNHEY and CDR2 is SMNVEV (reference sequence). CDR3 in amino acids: CASSLILAGGRNTGELFF. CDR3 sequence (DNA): TGTGCCAGCAGTTTGATCCTAGCGGGGGGCCGGAACACCGGGGAGCTGTTTTTT.

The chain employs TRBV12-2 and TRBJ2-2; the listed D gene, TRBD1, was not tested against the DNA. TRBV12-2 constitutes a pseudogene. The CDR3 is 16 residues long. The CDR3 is CASRLLSRGRGGELFF. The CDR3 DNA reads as TGTGCAAGTCGCTTACTTTCCAGGGGGCGAGGAGGGGAGCTGTTTTTT.

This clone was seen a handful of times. As DNA, the CDR3 is TGTGCCAGCAGCTTAGATGGACTATCTTACGAGCAGTACTTC. Amino acids: CASSLDGLSYEQYF. V usage is TRBV7-4 and J usage is TRBJ2-7; possibly TRBD2 for D (6 bases). CDR1 SGHVT and CDR2 SQSDAQ come from the germline V gene. Trimming removed 1 base from V and 4 bases from J, with 11 bases in between. The CDR3 has 14 amino acids.

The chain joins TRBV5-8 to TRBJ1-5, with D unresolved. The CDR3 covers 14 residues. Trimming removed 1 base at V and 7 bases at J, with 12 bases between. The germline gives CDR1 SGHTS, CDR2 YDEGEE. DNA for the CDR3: TGTGCCAGCAGCTTGTACCGGGGAGGCCAGCCCCAGCATTTT. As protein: CASSLYRGGQPQHF. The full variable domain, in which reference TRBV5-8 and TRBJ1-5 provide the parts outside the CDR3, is EAGVTQSPTHLIKTRGQQATLRCSPISGHTSVYWYQQALGLGLQFLLWYDEGEERNRGNFPPRFSGRQFPNYSSELNVNALELEDSALYLCASSLYRGGQPQHFGDGTRLSIL.